The 10 T cell receptor beta chains reported below all come from one sample, sequenced in a study of T cell responses to AZD1222 COVID-19 vaccine. This table comes from immunoSEQ multiplex PCR, and its TCRdb copy is limited to in-frame clones, with some not included. The sample yields 100,000 to 130,000 clones, 80% to 95% seen once. Sequenced here: peripheral blood, sampled 28 days after the second AZD1222 dose. The source of these receptors is an adult who received the AZD1222 COVID-19 vaccine.

J is TRBJ1-3 and V is TRBV13; D ambiguous. The CDR3 covers 17 residues. The ends were cut back, 3 bases at V and 0 bases at J, with 15 bases in the middle. Per germline, CDR1 PRHDT and CDR2 FYEKMQ (reference sequence). CDR3 residues: CASSFGRGESSGNTIYF. The CDR3 DNA is TGTGCCAGCAGCTTCGGACGGGGAGAAAGCTCTGGAAACACCATATATTTT.

The chain combines TRBV14 with TRBJ2-7; TRBD2 matches 8 bases. The CDR3 is 11 residues long. After removal of 5 bases from V and 12 bases from J, the junction contained 6 bases not matched to a gene. Per germline, CDR1 SGHDN and CDR2 FVKESK. This CDR3 reads CASSYGTRMYF. The CDR3 nucleotides are TGTGCCAGCAGCTATGGGACTAGGATGTACTTC.

This clone was counted a few times. This sequence joins TRBV24-1 and TRBJ2-2; D remains unclear. The CDR3 is 15 amino acids. Germline V CDR1 and CDR2: KGHDR, SFDVKD. The V and J ends lost 5 bases and 3 bases respectively, with 12 bases between them. CDR3 sequence reads: CATSVTGSDTGELFF. The CDR3 DNA reads as TGTGCCACCAGTGTGACCGGGTCCGACACCGGGGAGCTGTTTTTT.

The J gene is TRBJ1-2, the V gene TRBV18; 7 nucleotides agree with TRBD1. The CDR3 loop spans 14 amino acids. The V gene end was trimmed by 5 bases and the J gene end by 5 bases; junction bases not matched to a gene: 8. The germline V gene encodes CDR1 KGHSH and CDR2 LQKENI. CDR3 sequence reads: CASSDRELGYGYTF. The CDR3 region has the DNA TGTGCCAGCTCAGACAGGGAACTGGGATATGGCTACACCTTC.

The chain couples TRBV5-5 to TRBJ2-5; a possible D gene is TRBD1 (5 bases). CDR1 is SGHKS, CDR2 YYEKEE, per germline (reference sequence). Trimming took 0 bases from V and 5 from J, leaving 11 bases between them. The CDR3 length is 14 residues. The CDR3 is CASSLEWGSETQYF. CDR3 coding DNA: TGTGCCAGCAGCTTGGAGTGGGGCAGTGAGACCCAGTACTTC.

V and J are TRBV30 and TRBJ1-5; a weak D match, TRBD1 (6 bases). The CDR3 sequence is 15 residues long. Trimming took off 5 bases at V and 0 bases at J, with 14 bases between the two ends. Germline V CDR1 and CDR2: GTSNPN, SVGIG (reference sequence). In DNA, the CDR3 is TGTGCCTGGTCCGCCCAGGGGTTTAGCAATCAGCCCCAGCATTTT. Its protein product is CAWSAQGFSNQPQHF.

This chain connects TRBV20-1 to TRBJ2-2; possible D gene TRBD1, 6 bases. The CDR3 consists of 14 residues. V lost 3 bases to trimming and J lost 5 bases, with 13 bases between them. Germline lookup yields CDR1 DFQATT and CDR2 SNEGSKA (reference sequence). CDR3 protein: CSASEQGPTGELFF. CDR3 in DNA: TGCAGTGCTAGTGAACAGGGTCCAACCGGGGAGCTGTTTTTT.

This chain uses TRBV7-8 with TRBJ2-5, with D unresolved. Per germline, CDR1 SGHVS and CDR2 FQNEAQ. The CDR3 has 12 residues. V dropped 5 bases and J dropped 5 bases, with 9 bases sitting between them. The CDR3 nucleotides are TGTGCCAGCAGCCCCCCATGGGAGACCCAGTACTTC. Translating it yields CASSPPWETQYF.

The V gene is TRBV5-1, the J gene TRBJ2-2, with no clear D. In germline, CDR1 is SGHRS, CDR2 YFSETQ. The V end lost 0 bases, the J end lost 7 bases, and 16 bases lay between the germline ends. The CDR3 is 16 amino acids. In DNA form, the CDR3 reads TGCGCCAGCAGCTTGGTCGGGCCTCAGGCCGGCGGGGAGCTGTTTTTT. Protein product: CASSLVGPQAGGELFF. The full variable domain, in which reference TRBV5-1 and TRBJ2-2 provide the parts outside the CDR3, is KAGVTQTPRYLIKTRGQQVTLSCSPISGHRSVSWYQQTPGQGLQFLFEYFSETQRNKGNFPGRFSGRQFSNSRSEMNVSTLELGDSALYLCASSLVGPQAGGELFFGEGSRLTVL.

J is TRBJ1-4 and V is TRBV13; 7 bases align to TRBD1. The CDR3 contains 18 residues. V was pared by 4 bases and J by 3 bases, with 14 bases of the junction left unmatched. Germline CDR1 PRHDT, CDR2 FYEKMQ (reference sequence). For the CDR3, the DNA is TGTGCCAGCAGCTCCCTAGGGACAGCTGGGGGGGCTAATGAAAAACTGTTTTTT. Translated, it gives CASSSLGTAGGANEKLFF.